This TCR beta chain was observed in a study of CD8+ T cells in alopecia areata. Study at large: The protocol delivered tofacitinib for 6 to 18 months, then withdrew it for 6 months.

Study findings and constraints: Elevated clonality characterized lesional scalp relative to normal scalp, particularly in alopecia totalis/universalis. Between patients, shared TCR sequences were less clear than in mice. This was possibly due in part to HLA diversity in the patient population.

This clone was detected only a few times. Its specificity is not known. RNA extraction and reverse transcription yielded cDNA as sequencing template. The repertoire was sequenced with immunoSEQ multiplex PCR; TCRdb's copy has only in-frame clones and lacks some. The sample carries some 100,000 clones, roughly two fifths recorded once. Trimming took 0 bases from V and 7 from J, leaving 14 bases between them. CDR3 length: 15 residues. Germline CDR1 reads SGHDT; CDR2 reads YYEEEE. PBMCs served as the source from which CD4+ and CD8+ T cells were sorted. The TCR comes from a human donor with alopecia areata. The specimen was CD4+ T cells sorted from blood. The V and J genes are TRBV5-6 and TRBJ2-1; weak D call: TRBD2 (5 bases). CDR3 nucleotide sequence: TGTGCCAGCAGCTTGGGTTGGGTCAGAGGGAATGAGCAGTTCTTC. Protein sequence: CASSLGWVRGNEQFF.